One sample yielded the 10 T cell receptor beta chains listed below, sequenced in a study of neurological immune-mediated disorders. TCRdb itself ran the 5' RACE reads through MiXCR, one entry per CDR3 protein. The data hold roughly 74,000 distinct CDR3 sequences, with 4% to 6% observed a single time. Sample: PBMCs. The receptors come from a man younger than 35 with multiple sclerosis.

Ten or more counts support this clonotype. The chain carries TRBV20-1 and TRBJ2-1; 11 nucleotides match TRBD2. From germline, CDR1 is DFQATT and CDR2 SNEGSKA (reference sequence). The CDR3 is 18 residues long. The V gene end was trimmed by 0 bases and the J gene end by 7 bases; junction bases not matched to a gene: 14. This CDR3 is CSARDGPTSGAPPNEQFF. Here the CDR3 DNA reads TGCAGTGCTAGAGATGGCCCGACTAGCGGGGCACCCCCTAATGAGCAGTTCTTC.

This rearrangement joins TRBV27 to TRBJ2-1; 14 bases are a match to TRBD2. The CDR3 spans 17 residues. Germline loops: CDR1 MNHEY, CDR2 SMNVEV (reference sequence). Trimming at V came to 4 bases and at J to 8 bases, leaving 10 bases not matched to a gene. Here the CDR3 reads CASSSRGLAGEIDEQFF. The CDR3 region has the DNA TGTGCCAGCAGTTCCCGGGGACTAGCGGGAGAGATAGATGAGCAGTTCTTC.

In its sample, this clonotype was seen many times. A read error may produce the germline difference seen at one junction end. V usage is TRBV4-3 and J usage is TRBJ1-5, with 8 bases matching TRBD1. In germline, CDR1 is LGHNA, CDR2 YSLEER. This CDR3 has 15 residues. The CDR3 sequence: CASSRDGQGDQPQNF. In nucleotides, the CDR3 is TGCGCCAGCAGCCGAGACGGACAGGGAGATCAGCCCCAGAATTTT.

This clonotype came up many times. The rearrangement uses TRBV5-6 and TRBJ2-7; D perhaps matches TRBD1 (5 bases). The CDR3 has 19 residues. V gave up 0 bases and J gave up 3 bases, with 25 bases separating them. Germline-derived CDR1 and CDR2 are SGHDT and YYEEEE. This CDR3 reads CASSLAEDAVTLGHYEQYF. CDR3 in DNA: TGTGCCAGCAGCTTGGCCGAGGACGCAGTCACGTTGGGGCACTACGAGCAGTACTTC.

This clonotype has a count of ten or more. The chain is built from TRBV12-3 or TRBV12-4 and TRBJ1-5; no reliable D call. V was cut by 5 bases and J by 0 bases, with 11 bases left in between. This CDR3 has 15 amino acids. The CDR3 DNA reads TGTGCCAGCAGTCCACCGGCGGATAGCAATCAGCCCCAGCATTTT. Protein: CASSPPADSNQPQHF.

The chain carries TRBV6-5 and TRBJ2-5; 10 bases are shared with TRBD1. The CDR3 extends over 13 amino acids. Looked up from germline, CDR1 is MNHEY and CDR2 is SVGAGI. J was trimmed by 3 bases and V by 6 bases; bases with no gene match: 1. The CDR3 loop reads CASRGTGEETQYF. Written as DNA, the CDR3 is TGTGCCAGCAGGGGGACAGGGGAAGAGACCCAGTACTTC.

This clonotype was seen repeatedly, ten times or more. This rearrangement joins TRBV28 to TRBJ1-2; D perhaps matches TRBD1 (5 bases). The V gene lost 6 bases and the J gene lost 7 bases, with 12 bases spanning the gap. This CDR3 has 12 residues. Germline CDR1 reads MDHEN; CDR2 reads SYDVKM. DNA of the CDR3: TGTGCCAGCAGACGCCTGGGGGGTGGCTACACCTTC. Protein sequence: CASRRLGGGYTF.

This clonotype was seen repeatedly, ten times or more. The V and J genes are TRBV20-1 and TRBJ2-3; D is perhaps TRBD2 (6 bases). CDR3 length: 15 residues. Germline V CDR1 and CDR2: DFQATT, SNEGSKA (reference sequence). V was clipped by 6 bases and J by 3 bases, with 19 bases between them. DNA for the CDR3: TGCAGTGCCCCAGATGGCGGGGCGGGGACAGATACGCAGTATTTT. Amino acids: CSAPDGGAGTDTQYF.

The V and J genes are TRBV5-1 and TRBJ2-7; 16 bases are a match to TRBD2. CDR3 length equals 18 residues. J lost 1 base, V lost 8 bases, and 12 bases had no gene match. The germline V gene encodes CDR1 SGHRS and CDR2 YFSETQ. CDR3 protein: CASSPGLAGGPKSYEQYF. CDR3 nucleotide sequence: TGCGCCAGTAGCCCGGGACTAGCGGGGGGGCCGAAATCCTACGAGCAGTACTTC.

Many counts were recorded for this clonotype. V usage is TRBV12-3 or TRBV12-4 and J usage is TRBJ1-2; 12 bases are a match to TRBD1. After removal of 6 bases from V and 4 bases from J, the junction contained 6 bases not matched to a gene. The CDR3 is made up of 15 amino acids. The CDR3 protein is CASSLGQGATYGYTF. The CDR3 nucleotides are TGTGCCAGCAGCTTGGGACAGGGGGCAACCTATGGCTACACCTTC.